The T cell receptor (beta chain) under discussion was sequenced for a study of T-cell memory formation after mild COVID-19. The CDR3 has 15 amino acids. Germline V gene lookup returns CDR1 MNHEY and CDR2 SVGEGT. The V and J ends lost 5 bases and 1 base respectively, with 14 bases between them. TCRdb reanalysed the 5' RACE reads using MiXCR and keeps one entry per CDR3 protein. The sample lists fewer than 700,000 distinct CDR3 sequences, over 15% occurring once. The specimen sequenced was PBMCs or a T cell subset sorted from them (not recorded which). This sequence originates from an adult woman who had mild COVID-19 (a few samples of this study predate the infection). Cell type and time point are not known. The rearrangement joins TRBV6-2 or TRBV6-3 to TRBJ1-1; the D is unclear. The CDR3 DNA reads TGTGCCAGCAGTCCATTCTTTGCGGGGAACACTGAAGCTTTCTTT. As protein: CASSPFFAGNTEAFF.